This T cell receptor (beta chain) was profiled in a study of monozygotic twins with inflammatory bowel disease. Findings of the study overall: Patient repertoires may carry noise from differing immunosuppressive treatments. Telling different T cell subtypes apart from each other was not possible.

The RNA usage for each TCR library was roughly 3.5 ug of total RNA. The UMIs contained a 6-nucleotide sample barcode. They were added by template switching during cDNA synthesis. TCRdb re-called the 5' RACE reads; every CDR3 protein appears as one record, without DNA. The sample's table shows about 210,000 distinct CDR3 sequences. Germline CDR1 and CDR2: SGHRS and YFSETQ. The CDR3 contains 14 residues. Worth noting for this clonotype: The antigen is not known.

The receptor was isolated from a human donor with ulcerative colitis or Crohn's disease, or a healthy co-twin of an affected twin (not recorded which). The chain is built from TRBV5-1 and TRBJ2-2. Sequenced sample: blood. The CDR3: CASRWAPNTGELFF.